A selection of T cell receptor beta chains follows, all from one sample in a study of blood T cells in healthy people across ages. One entry per CDR3 protein, called by TCRdb with MiXCR from the 5' RACE reads. The sample lists about 970,000 distinct CDR3 sequences; just over 50% were seen once. The material sequenced was blood. These receptors all stem from a woman in her sixties in good health. Both conserved end residues are part of each CDR3.

V gene,CDR3 protein
TRBV5-1,CASSSDRGRSPLHF
TRBV28,CASSQTSGVSTDTQYF
TRBV4-1,CASSQDQQGATYEQYF
TRBV20-1,CSAQLGTSGAYEQYF
TRBV2,CASSEAGRGPNYGYTF
TRBV10-3,CAIADWGTGDNEQYF
TRBV4-1,CASSHKAMQEHEQYF
TRBV29-1,CSAVTWAAEQFF
TRBV18,CASSWARSTDTQYF
TRBV4-1,CASSQYQTSTDTQYF
TRBV12-3/TRBV12-4,CASRTRGIPYNEQFF
TRBV6-6,CASSYFGRPETQYF
TRBV30,CAWSSLGGSGSYEQYF
TRBV2,CASSMRGRLETQYF
TRBV2,CANNWDRAYSNQPQHF
TRBV28,CASSPGGEDYGYTF
TRBV5-1,CASSLELGATKETQYF
TRBV10-3,CAVGQEPTEAFF
TRBV7-9,CASSLEVAGVKIGSYEQYF
TRBV4-1,CASGGVAGAGELFF
TRBV15,CATSRNPTNEKLFF
TRBV7-6,CASSLETGLTKETQYF
TRBV14,CASSGQGYGYEQYF
TRBV20-1,CSAYSGSFYGYTF
TRBV12-3/TRBV12-4,CASSLAIQGRRAKNIQYF
TRBV7-2,CASSDHTGRGNEQYF
TRBV20-1,CSARSSRAYEQYF
TRBV6-4,CASSQGRTDTRYF
TRBV6-6,CACSYGQGAGMNTEAFF
TRBV4-2,CASSQDLTGLVYEQYF
TRBV6-2/TRBV6-3,CASSYSPSGISRTQYF
TRBV12-3/TRBV12-4,CASSDSYSNQPQHF
TRBV4-2,CASSHMGGGVNEQFF
TRBV7-2,CASSLGGRWQFF
TRBV7-9,CASRADSGPYFKEQFF
TRBV28,CASSLLGAGYTF
TRBV29-1,CSVASGGWNEQFF
TRBV7-7,CASSLEGGELFF
TRBV7-6,CASSLAAGAGLYEQYF
TRBV2,CAGAVVPRNTIYF
TRBV6-5,CASSYSTGTSGEQYF
TRBV2,CASEEPSGMQYF
TRBV7-3,CASRGGNNSPLHF